The 4 T cell receptor beta chains below come from one sample, sequenced in a study of CD8 T cells in Susac syndrome. RNA in amounts of roughly 0.5 to 1 ug was reverse transcribed with random hexamers. TCRdb reanalysed the immunoSEQ multiplex PCR reads using MiXCR and keeps one entry per CDR3 protein. This table holds some 50,000 distinct CDR3 sequences, 95% found once. The specimen was CD8+ T cells from PBMCs. These receptors all stem from a human donor with Susac syndrome.

The chain links TRBV9 to TRBJ2-1; 8 bases map to TRBD2. The CDR3 length is 15 residues. The V and J ends lost 3 bases and 3 bases, in that order; junction bases with no gene match: 5. Per the germline V gene, CDR1 is SGDLS and CDR2 is YYNGEE. Written as DNA, the CDR3 is TGTGCCAGCAGCGCCAGCGGGGGAAGCTACAATGAGCAGTTCTTC. Its protein is CASSASGGSYNEQFF.

The chain is built from TRBV5-4 and TRBJ1-5; tentatively, D is TRBD1 (5 bases). Trimming left V 4 bases short and J 7 bases short, with 12 bases between. Germline values: CDR1 SGHNT, CDR2 YYREEE (reference sequence). This CDR3 is built from 13 residues. DNA for the CDR3: TGTGCCAGCAGCGAAATGGGGGTACAGCCCCAGCATTTT. It codes for CASSEMGVQPQHF.

The chain carries TRBV4-2 and TRBJ1-6, with D perhaps matching TRBD1 (5 bases). The CDR3 has 14 amino acids. Germline V CDR1 and CDR2: LGHNA, YNFKEQ. The ends were cut back, 4 bases at V and 12 bases at J, with 16 bases in the middle. CDR3 nucleotide sequence: TGTGCCAGCAGCCCGCTAACAGGAAGGGAACCCCTCCACTTT. Amino acid sequence: CASSPLTGREPLHF.

The chain joins TRBV4-2 to TRBJ2-1; no reliable D call. Germline CDR1 LGHNA, CDR2 YNFKEQ. Trimming cost V 1 base and J 5 bases, with 9 bases left between them. This CDR3 has 14 amino acids. As DNA, the CDR3 is TGTGCCAGCAGCCAAGCCTGGTCCGACAATGAGCAGTTCTTC. It is translated as CASSQAWSDNEQFF.